Below are 2 T cell receptor beta chains sequenced from a single sample in a study of early T cells in non-severe SARS-CoV-2 infection. TCRdb used MiXCR to reprocess the 5' RACE reads, holding one entry per CDR3 protein. There are tens of thousands of distinct CDR3 sequences in the sample; around 6.8% occur only once, and 6.5% to 8.5% lies in the top ten. The sample comprised whole blood. All receptors come from an adult who was a healthcare worker with PCR-confirmed SARS-CoV-2 infection or an uninfected control (not recorded which).

The chain uses TRBV7-9 and TRBJ2-7, with TRBD1 matching 8 bases. The germline V gene has CDR1 SEHNR and CDR2 FQNEAQ (reference sequence). Trimming at V came to 4 bases and at J to 0 bases, leaving 2 bases not matched to a gene. The CDR3 loop spans 14 amino acids. CDR3 protein: CASSSDRDSYEQYF. The CDR3 DNA reads TGTGCCAGCAGCTCGGACAGGGACTCCTACGAGCAGTACTTC.

This chain links TRBV4-3 with TRBJ1-2; 9 bases line up with TRBD1. The CDR3 extends over 15 amino acids. The germline V gene encodes CDR1 LGHNA and CDR2 YSLEER. Trimming removed 3 bases from V and 5 bases from J; junction bases left unmatched: 7. CDR3 nucleotide sequence: TGCGCCAGCAGCCATAGTACAGGGGGCGCGTATGGCTACACCTTC. Encoded protein: CASSHSTGGAYGYTF.